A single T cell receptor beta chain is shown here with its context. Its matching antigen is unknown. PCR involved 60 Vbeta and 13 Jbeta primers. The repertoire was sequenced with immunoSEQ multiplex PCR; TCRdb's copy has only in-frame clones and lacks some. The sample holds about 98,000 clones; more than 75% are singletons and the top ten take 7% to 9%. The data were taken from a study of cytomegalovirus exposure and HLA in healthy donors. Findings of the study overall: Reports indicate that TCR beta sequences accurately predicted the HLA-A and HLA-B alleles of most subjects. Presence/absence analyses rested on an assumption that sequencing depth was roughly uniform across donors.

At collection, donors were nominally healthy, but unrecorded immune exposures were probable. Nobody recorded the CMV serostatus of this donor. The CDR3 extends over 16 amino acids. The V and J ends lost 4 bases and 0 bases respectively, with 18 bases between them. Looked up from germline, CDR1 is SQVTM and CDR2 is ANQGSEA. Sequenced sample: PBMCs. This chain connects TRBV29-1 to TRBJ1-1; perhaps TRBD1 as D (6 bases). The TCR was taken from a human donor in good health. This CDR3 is CSVVVQGTIMNTEAFF. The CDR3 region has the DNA TGCAGCGTTGTAGTGCAGGGGACTATAATGAACACTGAAGCTTTCTTT.